This is a list of T cell receptor beta chains from one sample in a study of identical twins. TCRdb reanalysed the 5' RACE reads using MiXCR and keeps one entry per CDR3 protein. The profile shows 500,000 to 550,000 distinct CDR3 sequences, around 22% of them singletons. These data were also filed under a second study, of yellow fever vaccine responses in identical twins.

The specimen was CD4+ T cells sorted from blood. These receptors all come from a woman aged 18 to 35 in good health. CDR3s include the opening cysteine and the closing phenylalanine or tryptophan. A D gene is named only where the DNA matches it firmly. Clone sizes are given selectively: once, few, many, or a class where the clone is expanded.

CDR3nt: TGTGCCAGCAGTAGAACTCCGGGACAGGGGGGCACCGGGGAGCTGTTTTTT
CDR3aa: CASSRTPGQGGTGELFF
j_gene: TRBJ2-2
abundance: few
v_gene: TRBV2
d_gene: TRBD1

CDR3nt: TGTGCCAGCAGCGTGGACTACGGCTACACAGATACGCAGTATTTT
CDR3aa: CASSVDYGYTDTQYF
j_gene: TRBJ2-3
abundance: few
v_gene: TRBV6-1
d_gene: .

CDR3nt: TGCGCCAGCAGCTTGGGGGTTTTAGCGGGGGGGCTCAATGAGCAGTTCTTC
CDR3aa: CASSLGVLAGGLNEQFF
j_gene: TRBJ2-1
abundance: few
v_gene: TRBV5-1
d_gene: TRBD2

CDR3nt: TGTGCCAGCAGCTTAGTGGCAGGAATCCTCTCAAATACGCAGTATTTT
CDR3aa: CASSLVAGILSNTQYF
j_gene: TRBJ2-3
abundance: few
v_gene: TRBV11-2
d_gene: .

CDR3nt: TGCAGTGCTAGACTACGGGAAATAGCGGCGACTAATGAAAAACTGTTTTTT
CDR3aa: CSARLREIAATNEKLFF
j_gene: TRBJ1-4
abundance: .
v_gene: TRBV20-1
d_gene: .

CDR3nt: TGCGCCAGCAGCCAAGCCGGGACTAACCAAGAGACCCAGTACTTC
CDR3aa: CASSQAGTNQETQYF
j_gene: TRBJ2-5
abundance: few
v_gene: TRBV4-1
d_gene: TRBD2

CDR3nt: TGTGCCAGCAGTTCACTCAGGGCTGGGGAGCAGTTCTTC
CDR3aa: CASSSLRAGEQFF
j_gene: TRBJ2-1
abundance: few
v_gene: TRBV27
d_gene: .

CDR3nt: TGTGCCAGCAGTTTTACTAGCGGGAGCTCCTACGAGCAGTACTTC
CDR3aa: CASSFTSGSSYEQYF
j_gene: TRBJ2-7
abundance: many
v_gene: TRBV6-5
d_gene: TRBD2

CDR3nt: TGTGCCAGCAGCTCAACAGGGGGAGCCCTCTATGGCTACACCTTC
CDR3aa: CASSSTGGALYGYTF
j_gene: TRBJ1-2
abundance: few
v_gene: TRBV7-8
d_gene: TRBD1

CDR3nt: TGTGCCAGCAGGGGATTGCGGGGGTACAATGAGCAGTTCTTC
CDR3aa: CASRGLRGYNEQFF
j_gene: TRBJ2-1
abundance: few
v_gene: TRBV12-3/TRBV12-4
d_gene: TRBD2

CDR3nt: TGTGCCACCTGCAAGTCCGCGGGGGCCCTACCCGGATCCAATACGCAGTATTTT
CDR3aa: CATCKSAGALPGSNTQYF
j_gene: TRBJ2-3
abundance: .
v_gene: TRBV3-1
d_gene: .

CDR3nt: TGTGCCAGCAGCCGAGGGACTTTGGGGACCTCTGGGCAGTTCTTC
CDR3aa: CASSRGTLGTSGQFF
j_gene: TRBJ2-1
abundance: .
v_gene: TRBV12-3/TRBV12-4
d_gene: .

CDR3nt: TGTGCCAGCTCACCACCGATAACTTACTCGATGTTAGACACTGAAGCTTTCTTT
CDR3aa: CASSPPITYSMLDTEAFF
j_gene: TRBJ1-1
abundance: few
v_gene: TRBV18
d_gene: .

CDR3nt: TGTGCCAGCAGTGCCAGACTAGCGGGAGGGCCGGGGAGGACAGATACGCAGTATTTT
CDR3aa: CASSARLAGGPGRTDTQYF
j_gene: TRBJ2-3
abundance: few
v_gene: TRBV2
d_gene: TRBD2

CDR3nt: TGTGCCAGCAGAAAAGACAGGGTCGTCGGGGAGCTGTTTTTT
CDR3aa: CASRKDRVVGELFF
j_gene: TRBJ2-2
abundance: few
v_gene: TRBV6-1
d_gene: TRBD1

CDR3nt: TGTGCCAGCAGCGAACTGGGACTAGCGTGGTACAATGAGCAGTTCTTC
CDR3aa: CASSELGLAWYNEQFF
j_gene: TRBJ2-1
abundance: .
v_gene: TRBV6-1
d_gene: TRBD2

CDR3nt: TGTGCCAGCAGTTTGAAAACAGGGGGCGGTCAGCCCCAGCATTTT
CDR3aa: CASSLKTGGGQPQHF
j_gene: TRBJ1-5
abundance: .
v_gene: TRBV27
d_gene: TRBD1

CDR3nt: TGTGCCAGCAGTCCAGCGGGCCCAGGGTCGGATGAAAAACTGTTTTTT
CDR3aa: CASSPAGPGSDEKLFF
j_gene: TRBJ1-4
abundance: .
v_gene: TRBV28
d_gene: .

CDR3nt: TGTGCCACTCTAGCGGCCCCCACAGATACGCAGTATTTT
CDR3aa: CATLAAPTDTQYF
j_gene: TRBJ2-3
abundance: few
v_gene: TRBV28
d_gene: TRBD2

CDR3nt: TGTGCCAGCTCACCCTCCGAGTTCTACGAGCAGTACTTC
CDR3aa: CASSPSEFYEQYF
j_gene: TRBJ2-7
abundance: few
v_gene: TRBV18
d_gene: .

CDR3nt: TGTGCCAGCAGCCCTCCCAGACAGGGAAGCTACAATGAGCAGTTCTTC
CDR3aa: CASSPPRQGSYNEQFF
j_gene: TRBJ2-1
abundance: .
v_gene: TRBV7-8
d_gene: TRBD1

CDR3nt: TGTGCCAGCAGTTACGGGGCGGGGGGCACAGATACGCAGTATTTT
CDR3aa: CASSYGAGGTDTQYF
j_gene: TRBJ2-3
abundance: few
v_gene: TRBV6-5
d_gene: TRBD2

CDR3nt: TGTGCCAGCACTCAGGCAGCCCTCTATGGCTACACCTTC
CDR3aa: CASTQAALYGYTF
j_gene: TRBJ1-2
abundance: many
v_gene: TRBV12-3/TRBV12-4
d_gene: .

CDR3nt: TGTGCCAGCTCACCACCCGGCAGAACCGAGCAGTACTTC
CDR3aa: CASSPPGRTEQYF
j_gene: TRBJ2-7
abundance: .
v_gene: TRBV18
d_gene: .

CDR3nt: TGCGCCAGCAGCACCGGACAGGGGACCTACAATGAGCAGTTCTTC
CDR3aa: CASSTGQGTYNEQFF
j_gene: TRBJ2-1
abundance: many
v_gene: TRBV5-1
d_gene: TRBD1

CDR3nt: TGTGCCAGCAGTCCGCGAGCGGGAGGGCCAAGAAATACGCAGTATTTT
CDR3aa: CASSPRAGGPRNTQYF
j_gene: TRBJ2-3
abundance: .
v_gene: TRBV12-3/TRBV12-4
d_gene: TRBD2

CDR3nt: TGTGCCAGCAGCTTGGACAGGGAAAGCGAGCAGTACTTC
CDR3aa: CASSLDRESEQYF
j_gene: TRBJ2-7
abundance: few
v_gene: TRBV7-3
d_gene: TRBD1